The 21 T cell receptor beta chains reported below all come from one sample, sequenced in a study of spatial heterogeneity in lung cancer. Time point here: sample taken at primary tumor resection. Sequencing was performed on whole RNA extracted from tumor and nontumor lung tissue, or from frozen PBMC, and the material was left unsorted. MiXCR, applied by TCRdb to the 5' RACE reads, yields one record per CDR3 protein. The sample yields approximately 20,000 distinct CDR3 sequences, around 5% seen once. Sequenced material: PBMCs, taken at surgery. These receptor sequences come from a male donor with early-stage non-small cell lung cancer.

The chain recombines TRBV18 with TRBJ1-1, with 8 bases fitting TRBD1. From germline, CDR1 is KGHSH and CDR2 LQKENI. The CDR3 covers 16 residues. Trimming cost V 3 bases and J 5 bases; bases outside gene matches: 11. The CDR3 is CASSPAGQGLGTEAFF. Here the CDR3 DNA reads TGTGCCAGCTCACCCGCCGGACAGGGCTTAGGAACTGAAGCTTTCTTT.

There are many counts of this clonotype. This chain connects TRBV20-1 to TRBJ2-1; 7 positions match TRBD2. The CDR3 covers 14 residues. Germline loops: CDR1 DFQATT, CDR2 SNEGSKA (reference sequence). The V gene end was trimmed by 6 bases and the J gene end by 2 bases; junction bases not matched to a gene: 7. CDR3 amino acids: CSAPSGTTYNEQFF. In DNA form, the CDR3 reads TGCAGTGCGCCCTCCGGGACTACCTACAATGAGCAGTTCTTC.

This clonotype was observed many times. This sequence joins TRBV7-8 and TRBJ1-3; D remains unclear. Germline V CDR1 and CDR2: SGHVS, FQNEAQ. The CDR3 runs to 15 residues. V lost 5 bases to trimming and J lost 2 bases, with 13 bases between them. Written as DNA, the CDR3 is TGTGCCAGCAGCCCTTTCACAGCGGCTGGAAACACCATATATTTT. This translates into CASSPFTAAGNTIYF.

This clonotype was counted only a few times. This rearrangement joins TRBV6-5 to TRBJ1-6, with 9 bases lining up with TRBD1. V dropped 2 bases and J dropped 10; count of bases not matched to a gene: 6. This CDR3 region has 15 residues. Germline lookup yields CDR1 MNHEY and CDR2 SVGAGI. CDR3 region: CASSYGTGKGSPLHF. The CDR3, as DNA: TGTGCCAGCAGTTACGGGACAGGGAAAGGGTCACCCCTCCACTTT.

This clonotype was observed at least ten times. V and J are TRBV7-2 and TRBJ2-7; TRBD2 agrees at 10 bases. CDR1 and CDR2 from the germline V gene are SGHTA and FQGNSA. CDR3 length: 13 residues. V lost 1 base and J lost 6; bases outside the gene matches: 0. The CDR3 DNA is TGTGCCAGCAGCTTAGTAGCGGGAGGCGAGCAGTACTTC. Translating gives CASSLVAGGEQYF.

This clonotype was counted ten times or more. CDR3 DNA: TGCAGTGCTAGAGCGGCAGGGGCAGGTGAGCAGTACTTC. It codes for CSARAAGAGEQYF. V usage is TRBV20-1 and J usage is TRBJ2-7; D is possibly TRBD1 (6 bases). The CDR3 is made up of 13 amino acids. Germline assignment: CDR1 DFQATT and CDR2 SNEGSKA (reference sequence). With 1 base removed from V and 7 bases from J, the gap between germline ends came to 14 bases.

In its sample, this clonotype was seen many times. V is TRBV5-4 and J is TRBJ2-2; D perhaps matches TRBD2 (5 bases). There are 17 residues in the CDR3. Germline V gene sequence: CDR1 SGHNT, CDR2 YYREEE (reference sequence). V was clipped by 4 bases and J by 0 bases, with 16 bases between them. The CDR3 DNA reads TGTGCCAGCAGCCCGAGGGAACCGAACGCGAACACCGGGGAGCTGTTTTTT. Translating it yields CASSPREPNANTGELFF.

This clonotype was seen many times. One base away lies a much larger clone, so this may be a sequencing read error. The CDR3 DNA follows: TGTGCCAGCAGTTTTTACAATGAGCAGTTCTTC. Protein sequence: CASSFYNEQFF. The rearrangement joins TRBV28 to TRBJ2-1; D unclear. The CDR3 runs 11 residues. V lost 3 bases to trimming and J lost 4 bases, with 1 base between them. Germline loops: CDR1 MDHEN, CDR2 SYDVKM.

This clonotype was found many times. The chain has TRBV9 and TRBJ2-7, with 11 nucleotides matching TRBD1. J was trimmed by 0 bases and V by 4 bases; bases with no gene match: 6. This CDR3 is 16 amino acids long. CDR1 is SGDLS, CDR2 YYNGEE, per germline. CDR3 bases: TGTGCCAGCAGCCTTACCGGGACAGGGGGCTCCTACGAGCAGTACTTC. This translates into CASSLTGTGGSYEQYF.

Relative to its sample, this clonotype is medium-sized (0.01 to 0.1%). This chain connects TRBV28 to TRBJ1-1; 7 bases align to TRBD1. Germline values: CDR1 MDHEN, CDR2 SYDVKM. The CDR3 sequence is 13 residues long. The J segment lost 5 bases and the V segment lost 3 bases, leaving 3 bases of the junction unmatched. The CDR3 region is CASSLRGQTEAFF. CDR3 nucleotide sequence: TGTGCCAGCAGTTTGAGGGGGCAAACTGAAGCTTTCTTT.

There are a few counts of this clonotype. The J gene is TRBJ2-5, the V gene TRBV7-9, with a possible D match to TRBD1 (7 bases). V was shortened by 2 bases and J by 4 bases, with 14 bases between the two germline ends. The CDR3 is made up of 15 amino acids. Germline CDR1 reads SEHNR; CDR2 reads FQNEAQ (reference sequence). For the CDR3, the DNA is TGTGCCAGCAGCTTAAGGGCAGGGGGGTCAGAGACCCAGTACTTC. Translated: CASSLRAGGSETQYF.

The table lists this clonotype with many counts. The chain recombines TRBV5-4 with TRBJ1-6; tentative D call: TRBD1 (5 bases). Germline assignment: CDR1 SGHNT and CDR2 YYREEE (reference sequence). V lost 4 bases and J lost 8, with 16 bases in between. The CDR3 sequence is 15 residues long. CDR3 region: CASSGTGLDDSPLHF. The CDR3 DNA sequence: TGTGCCAGCAGCGGGACTGGTTTGGATGATTCACCCCTCCACTTT.

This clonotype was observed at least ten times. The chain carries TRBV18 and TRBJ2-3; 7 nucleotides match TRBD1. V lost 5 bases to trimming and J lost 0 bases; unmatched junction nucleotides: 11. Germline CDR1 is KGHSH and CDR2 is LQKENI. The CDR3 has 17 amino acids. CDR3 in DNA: TGTGCCAGCTCAGACTTGGGACAGAGTTTAAGCACAGATACGCAGTATTTT. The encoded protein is CASSDLGQSLSTDTQYF.

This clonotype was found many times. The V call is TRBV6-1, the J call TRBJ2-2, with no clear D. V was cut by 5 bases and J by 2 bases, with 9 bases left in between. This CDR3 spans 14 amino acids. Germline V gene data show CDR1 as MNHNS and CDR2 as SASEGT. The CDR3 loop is CASSLGRNTGELFF. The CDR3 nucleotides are TGTGCCAGCAGTCTGGGTCGAAACACCGGGGAGCTGTTTTTT.

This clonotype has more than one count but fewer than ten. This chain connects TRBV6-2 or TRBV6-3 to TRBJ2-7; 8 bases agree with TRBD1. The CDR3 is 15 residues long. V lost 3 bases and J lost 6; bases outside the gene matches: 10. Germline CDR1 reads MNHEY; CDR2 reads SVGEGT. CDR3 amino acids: CASSYAGQGAGEQYF. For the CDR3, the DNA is TGTGCCAGCAGTTATGCGGGCCAGGGGGCTGGCGAGCAGTACTTC.

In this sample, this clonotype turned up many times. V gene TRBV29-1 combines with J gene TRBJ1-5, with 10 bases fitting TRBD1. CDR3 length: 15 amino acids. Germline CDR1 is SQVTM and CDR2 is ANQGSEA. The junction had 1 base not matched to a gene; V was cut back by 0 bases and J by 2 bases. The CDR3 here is CSVEDGTGGNQPQHF. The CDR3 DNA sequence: TGCAGCGTTGAAGACGGGACAGGGGGCAATCAGCCCCAGCATTTT.

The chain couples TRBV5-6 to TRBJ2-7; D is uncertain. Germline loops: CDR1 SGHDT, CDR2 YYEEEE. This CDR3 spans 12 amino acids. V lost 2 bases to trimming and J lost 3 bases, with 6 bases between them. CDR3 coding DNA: TGTGCCAGCAGCTTCAGCGTCTACGAGCAGTACTTC. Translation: CASSFSVYEQYF.

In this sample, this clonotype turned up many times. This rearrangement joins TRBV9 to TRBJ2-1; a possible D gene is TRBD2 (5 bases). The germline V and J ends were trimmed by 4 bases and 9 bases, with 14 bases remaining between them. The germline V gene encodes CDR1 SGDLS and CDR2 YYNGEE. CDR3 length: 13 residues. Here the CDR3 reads CASSIGSYGEQFF. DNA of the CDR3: TGTGCCAGCAGCATAGGGAGCTATGGTGAGCAGTTCTTC.

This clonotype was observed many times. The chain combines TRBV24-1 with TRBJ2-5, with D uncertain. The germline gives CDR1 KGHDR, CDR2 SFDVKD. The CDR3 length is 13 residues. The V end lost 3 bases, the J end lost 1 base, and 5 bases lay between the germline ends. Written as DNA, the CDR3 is TGTGCCACCAGTGATGGATCCCAAGAGACCCAGTACTTC. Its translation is CATSDGSQETQYF.

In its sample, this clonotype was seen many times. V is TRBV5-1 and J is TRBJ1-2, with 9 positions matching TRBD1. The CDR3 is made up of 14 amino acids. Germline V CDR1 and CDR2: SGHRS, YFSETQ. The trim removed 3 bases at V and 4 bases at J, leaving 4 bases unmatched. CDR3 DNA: TGCGCCAGCAGCTCCACAGGGGGCTCCTATGGCTACACCTTC. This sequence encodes CASSSTGGSYGYTF.

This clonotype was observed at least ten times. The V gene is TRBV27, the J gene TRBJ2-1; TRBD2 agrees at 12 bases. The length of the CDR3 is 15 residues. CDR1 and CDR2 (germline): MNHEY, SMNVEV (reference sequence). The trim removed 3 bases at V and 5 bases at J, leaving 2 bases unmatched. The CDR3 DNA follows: TGTGCCAGCAGTTTCCGACTAGCGGGAGACAATGAGCAGTTCTTC. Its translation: CASSFRLAGDNEQFF.